This T cell receptor beta chain was obtained from a study of shared clonotypes between healthy human individuals. CD4+ cell separation produced CD45RA+ naive and CD45RA-negative memory subsets. Deep level was the assay's run setting. Using about 0.2 ug DNA, about 30,000 T cell genomes, the sorted-subset replicate PCRs were run. Produced via immunoSEQ multiplex PCR; TCRdb's table is partial and in-frame only. The profile shows around 990,000 clones, 77% of them singletons. This clone was seen only once. Per the germline V gene, CDR1 is SGHRS and CDR2 is YFSETQ. The CDR3 has 13 amino acids. V shed 2 bases and J shed 6 bases, with 11 bases lying between them.

The sample consisted of memory CD4+ T cells from PBMCs. Subset in this sample: CD45RA-negative fraction. The genes are TRBV5-1 and TRBJ1-2; perhaps TRBD1 as D (6 bases). The source of this sequence is a man between 18 and 29 years old in good health. Some clones in this sample may be carry-over from other donors' samples. As DNA, the CDR3 is TGCGCCAGCAGCTTAGTCAGGGGCGATGGCTACACCTTC. Protein sequence: CASSLVRGDGYTF.